The 18 T cell receptor beta chains listed next were all sequenced from one sample in a study of OX40 agonist ivuxolimab in advanced cancers. Method: immunoSEQ multiplex PCR; TCRdb's copy keeps in-frame clones and lacks some. Counted here are tens of thousands of clones, roughly 88% occurring once; the ten biggest clones make up approximately 0.3%. Sequences were derived from CD4+ or CD8+ T cells sorted from blood, sampled in a trial of the OX40 agonist ivuxolimab. The receptors were gathered from an adult with an advanced solid tumor such as melanoma, head and neck, liver or kidney cancer.

This chain joins TRBV18 and TRBJ2-3, with D uncertain. This CDR3 has 14 amino acids. V was shortened by 8 bases and J by 0 bases, with 12 bases between the two germline ends. CDR1 KGHSH and CDR2 LQKENI come from the germline V gene. The CDR3 spells CASATAPSTDTQYF. CDR3 nucleotides: TGTGCCAGCGCAACAGCTCCTAGCACAGATACGCAGTATTTT.

In DNA, the CDR3 is TGTGCCAGCAGCGTAGATCCGACAGGGGGACGAGAAAAACTGTTTTTT. Translating gives CASSVDPTGGREKLFF. V and J are TRBV9 and TRBJ1-4; 9 bases are shared with TRBD1. CDR3 length: 16 amino acids. J was trimmed by 8 bases and V by 0 bases; bases with no gene match: 8. Per the germline V gene, CDR1 is SGDLS and CDR2 is YYNGEE.

This clone was found once. The V call is TRBV28, the J call TRBJ1-1; D might be TRBD1 (5 bases). The germline V and J ends were trimmed by 2 bases and 7 bases, with 20 bases remaining between them. CDR1 is MDHEN, CDR2 SYDVKM, per germline. This CDR3 is built from 16 residues. The CDR3 region has the DNA TGTGCCAGCAGTTTAAGACAGTCCGTAAACTCTGGTGAAGCTTTCTTT. Protein: CASSLRQSVNSGEAFF. The full variable domain, in which reference TRBV28 and TRBJ1-1 provide the parts outside the CDR3, is DVKVTQSSRYLVKRTGEKVFLECVQDMDHENMFWYRQDPGLGLRLIYFSYDVKMKEKGDIPEGYSVSREKKERFSLILESASTNQTSMYLCASSLRQSVNSGEAFFGQGTRLTVV.

A single count supports this clone. The chain is built from TRBV7-2 and TRBJ2-7; tentative D call: TRBD1 (6 bases). V shed 1 base and J shed 6 bases, with 22 bases lying between them. CDR1 SGHTA and CDR2 FQGNSA come from the germline V gene. The CDR3 totals 17 residues. The CDR3 nucleotides read TGTGCCAGCAGCTTAGGGGATTGGACAGACTCGGTCCGCGAGCAGTACTTC. This encodes CASSLGDWTDSVREQYF.

This clone has more than one count but fewer than ten. V and J are TRBV4-1 and TRBJ2-5; D not certain. CDR3 length equals 13 residues. Germline loops: CDR1 MGHRA, CDR2 YSYEKL. V shed 3 bases and J shed 5 bases, with 10 bases lying between them. CDR3 residues: CASSHLLGETQYF. CDR3 coding DNA: TGCGCCAGCAGCCACCTCTTAGGGGAGACCCAGTACTTC.

The CDR3 here is CAIRTSGSTDTQYF. CDR3 bases: TGTGCCATCAGGACTAGCGGGAGCACAGATACGCAGTATTTT. The chain uses TRBV10-3 and TRBJ2-3; 10 bases match TRBD2. The ends lost 6 bases at V and 0 bases at J; junction bases unmatched: 0. The CDR3 consists of 14 residues. Germline V CDR1 and CDR2: ENHRY, SYGVKD.

The chain combines TRBV6-4 with TRBJ2-3; 10 bases are a match to TRBD2. The CDR3 covers 15 residues. Germline V CDR1 and CDR2: MRHNA, SNTAGT. The V segment lost 2 bases and the J segment 1 base; nucleotides outside the gene matches: 0. The CDR3 DNA follows: TGTGCCAGCAGTGACGGGACTAGCGGCACAGATACGCAGTATTTT. Its protein is CASSDGTSGTDTQYF.

The V and J genes are TRBV6-5 and TRBJ2-6; 7 nucleotides agree with TRBD1. Germline V lookup: CDR1 MNHEY, CDR2 SVGAGI. The CDR3 runs to 16 residues. The junction had 1 base not matched to a gene; V was cut back by 0 bases and J by 2 bases. This chain's CDR3 is CASSYSTGTGANVLTF. DNA for the CDR3: TGTGCCAGCAGTTACTCGACAGGGACTGGGGCCAACGTCCTGACTTTC.

The chain carries TRBV7-6 and TRBJ2-1; D is ambiguous. This CDR3 region has 15 residues. Per germline, CDR1 SGHVS and CDR2 FNYEAQ. Trimming took off 3 bases at V and 0 bases at J, with 9 bases between the two ends. The CDR3 reads CASSFALSSYNEQFF. CDR3 nucleotide sequence: TGTGCCAGCAGCTTTGCATTAAGCTCCTACAATGAGCAGTTCTTC.

The J gene is TRBJ2-5, the V gene TRBV27; TRBD1 matches 10 bases. Losses at the gene ends were 5 bases for V and 5 bases for J; bases not matched to a gene: 5. The CDR3 length is 14 residues. Germline V CDR1 and CDR2: MNHEY, SMNVEV (reference sequence). The CDR3, as DNA: TGTGCCAGCAGTGTGACAGGGGGCAGGGAGACCCAGTACTTC. This translates into CASSVTGGRETQYF.

V is TRBV19 and J is TRBJ2-5, with D possibly matching TRBD2 (6 bases). CDR3 length: 13 amino acids. The germline CDR1 and CDR2 sequences are LNHDA and SQIVND (reference sequence). Trimming stripped 5 bases from V and 8 bases from J, with 15 bases between. CDR3 sequence (DNA): TGTGCCAGTAGTGATGTCGGAGGGATCACCCAGTACTTC. Translation gives CASSDVGGITQYF.

The chain links TRBV29-1 to TRBJ2-3; D remains ambiguous. The CDR3 covers 15 residues. The V end lost 2 bases, the J end lost 2 bases, and 14 bases lay between the germline ends. The germline V gene encodes CDR1 SQVTM and CDR2 ANQGSEA. The DNA of the CDR3 is TGCAGCGTTGAACTGGTGCGGCTGAACACAGATACGCAGTATTTT. Translation: CSVELVRLNTDTQYF.

V is TRBV5-1 and J is TRBJ2-7; 11 nucleotides match TRBD1. The J segment lost 0 bases and the V segment lost 5 bases, leaving 7 bases of the junction unmatched. Germline lookup yields CDR1 SGHRS and CDR2 YFSETQ. The CDR3 contains 16 residues. This CDR3 is CASRPSGTGGSYEQYF. The CDR3 region has the DNA TGCGCCAGCAGGCCATCCGGGACAGGGGGCTCCTACGAGCAGTACTTC.

This chain joins TRBV7-6 and TRBJ1-2; 8 bases are a match to TRBD1. Germline CDR1 SGHVS, CDR2 FNYEAQ. J gave up 4 bases and V 5 bases, and 3 bases lay outside the gene matches. The CDR3 is made up of 13 amino acids. The CDR3 sequence is CASSTDRGYGYTF. CDR3 nucleotide sequence: TGTGCCAGCAGCACAGACAGGGGCTATGGCTACACCTTC.

This rearrangement joins TRBV19 to TRBJ1-2; no definite D call. Germline V gene data show CDR1 as LNHDA and CDR2 as SQIVND (reference sequence). V shed 4 bases and J shed 5 bases, with 8 bases lying between them. This CDR3 contains 12 residues. The CDR3 DNA reads TGTGCCAGTAGTACTCCAGAGTATGGCTACACCTTC. Encoded protein: CASSTPEYGYTF.

The chain carries TRBV5-1 and TRBJ1-4, with unresolved D. The CDR3 contains 12 residues. CDR1 is SGHRS and CDR2 is YFSETQ in the germline V gene. The V end lost 7 bases, the J end lost 8 bases, and 12 bases lay between the germline ends. The CDR3 loop is CASSNAGEKLFF. The CDR3 DNA follows: TGCGCCAGCTCGAACGCGGGGGAAAAACTGTTTTTT. The complete variable domain, with remaining parts taken from reference TRBV5-1 and TRBJ1-4, reads KAGVTQTPRYLIKTRGQQVTLSCSPISGHRSVSWYQQTPGQGLQFLFEYFSETQRNKGNFPGRFSGRQFSNSRSEMNVSTLELGDSALYLCASSNAGEKLFFGSGTQLSVL.

The chain joins TRBV11-2 to TRBJ2-1; 9 bases match TRBD2. The CDR3 runs 16 residues. The J segment lost 7 bases and the V segment lost 2 bases, leaving 9 bases of the junction unmatched. CDR1 and CDR2 (germline): SGHAT, FQNNGV. The CDR3 DNA reads TGTGCCAGCAGCTTATCGTTTAGCGGGAGCAAAAATGAGCAGTTCTTC. This encodes CASSLSFSGSKNEQFF.

The CDR3 nucleotides read TGTGCCAGCAGCTTCTCTAGCACAGATACGCAGTATTTT. This encodes CASSFSSTDTQYF. The V call is TRBV7-2, the J call TRBJ2-3, with D unresolved. CDR1 and CDR2 from the germline V gene are SGHTA and FQGNSA. CDR3 length: 13 amino acids. Trimming cost V 3 bases and J 0 bases, with 4 bases left between them.